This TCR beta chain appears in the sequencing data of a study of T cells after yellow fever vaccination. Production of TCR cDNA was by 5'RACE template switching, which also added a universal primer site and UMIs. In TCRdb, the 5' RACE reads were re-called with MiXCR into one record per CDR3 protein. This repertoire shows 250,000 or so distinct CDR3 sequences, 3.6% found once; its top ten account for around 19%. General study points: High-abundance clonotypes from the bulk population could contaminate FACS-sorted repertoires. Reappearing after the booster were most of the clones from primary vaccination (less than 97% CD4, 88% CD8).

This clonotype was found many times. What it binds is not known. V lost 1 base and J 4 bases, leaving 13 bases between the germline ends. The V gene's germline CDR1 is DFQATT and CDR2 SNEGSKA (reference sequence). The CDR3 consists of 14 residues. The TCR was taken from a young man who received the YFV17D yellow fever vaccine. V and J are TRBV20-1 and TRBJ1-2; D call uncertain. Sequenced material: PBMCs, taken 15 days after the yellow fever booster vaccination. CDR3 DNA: TGCAGTGCTAGAGTTGAAGACCTTAGCTATGGCTACACCTTC. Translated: CSARVEDLSYGYTF.